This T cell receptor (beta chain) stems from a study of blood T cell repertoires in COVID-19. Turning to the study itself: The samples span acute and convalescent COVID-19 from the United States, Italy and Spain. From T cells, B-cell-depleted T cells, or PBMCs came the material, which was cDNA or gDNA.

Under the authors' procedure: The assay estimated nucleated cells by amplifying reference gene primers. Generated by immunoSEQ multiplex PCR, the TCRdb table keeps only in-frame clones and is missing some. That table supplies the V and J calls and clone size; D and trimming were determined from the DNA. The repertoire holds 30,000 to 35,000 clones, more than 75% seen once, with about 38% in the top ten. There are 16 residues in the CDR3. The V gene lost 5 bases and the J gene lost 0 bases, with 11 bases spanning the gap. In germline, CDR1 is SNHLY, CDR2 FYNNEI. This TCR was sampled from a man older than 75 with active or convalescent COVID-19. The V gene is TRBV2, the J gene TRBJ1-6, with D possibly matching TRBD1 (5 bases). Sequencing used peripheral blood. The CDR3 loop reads CASSSRQPSYNSPLHF. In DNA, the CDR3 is TGTGCCAGCAGTTCTCGACAGCCCTCCTATAATTCACCCCTCCACTTT.